Each of the 2 T cell receptor beta chains below was sequenced from the same sample in a study of blood T cell repertoires in COVID-19. Libraries were prepared by immunoSEQ multiplex PCR; TCRdb keeps only in-frame clonotypes and omits some of them. The table includes around 330,000 clones, 89% detected once. The source material was PBMCs or T cells enriched from blood (not recorded which). These receptors all stem from a woman between 35 and 50 years old who had recovered from COVID-19.

This rearrangement joins TRBV6-5 to TRBJ2-5; tentative D call: TRBD1 (7 bases). CDR1 MNHEY and CDR2 SVGAGI come from the germline V gene. CDR3 length equals 16 residues. V was pared by 2 bases and J by 4 bases, with 17 bases between. The CDR3, as DNA: TGTGCCAGCAGTTACACGGCTAGTCAGGGGGGAGAGACCCAGTACTTC. Its protein product is CASSYTASQGGETQYF.

This chain uses TRBV29-1 with TRBJ2-7; 9 bases map to TRBD1. The CDR3 runs 16 residues. Germline values: CDR1 SQVTM, CDR2 ANQGSEA. V lost 7 bases, J lost 4 bases, and 17 bases stayed unmatched. The chain's CDR3 is CSGYAPPGQGDYEQYF. The CDR3 DNA follows: TGCAGCGGGTACGCCCCGCCGGGACAGGGCGATTACGAGCAGTACTTC.